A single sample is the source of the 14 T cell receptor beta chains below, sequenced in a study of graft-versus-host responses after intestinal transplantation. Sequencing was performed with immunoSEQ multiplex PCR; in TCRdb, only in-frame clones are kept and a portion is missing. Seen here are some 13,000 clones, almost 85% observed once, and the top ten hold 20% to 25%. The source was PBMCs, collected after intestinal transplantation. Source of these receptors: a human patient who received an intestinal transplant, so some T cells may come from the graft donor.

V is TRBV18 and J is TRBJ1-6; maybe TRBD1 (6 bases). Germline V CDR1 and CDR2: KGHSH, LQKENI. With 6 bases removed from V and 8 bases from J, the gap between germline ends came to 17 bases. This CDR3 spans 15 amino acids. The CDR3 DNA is TGTGCCAGCTCCCTGTCAAGGGGGATGGATTCACCCCTCCACTTT. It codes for CASSLSRGMDSPLHF.

CDR3 residues: CASSHGQSSGNTIYF. DNA of the CDR3: TGTGCCAGCAGCCACGGACAGAGCTCTGGAAACACCATATATTTT. V is TRBV9 and J is TRBJ1-3; D may be TRBD1 (6 bases). Germline values: CDR1 SGDLS, CDR2 YYNGEE. The CDR3 is 15 amino acids. Trimming left V 4 bases short and J 0 bases short, with 11 bases between.

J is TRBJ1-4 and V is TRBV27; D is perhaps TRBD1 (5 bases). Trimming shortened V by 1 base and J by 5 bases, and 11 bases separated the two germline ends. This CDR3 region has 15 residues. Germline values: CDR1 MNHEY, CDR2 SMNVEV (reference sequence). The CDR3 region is CASSLFGTPNEKLFF. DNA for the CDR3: TGTGCCAGCAGTTTATTTGGGACCCCAAATGAAAAACTGTTTTTT.

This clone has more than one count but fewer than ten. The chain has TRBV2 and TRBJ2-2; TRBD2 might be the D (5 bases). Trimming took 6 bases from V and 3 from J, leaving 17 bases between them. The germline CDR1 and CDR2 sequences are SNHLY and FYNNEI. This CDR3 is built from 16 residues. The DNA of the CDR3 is TGTGCCAGCAGCCCCCGGTCCGCGAGGGACACCGGGGAGCTGTTTTTT. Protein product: CASSPRSARDTGELFF.

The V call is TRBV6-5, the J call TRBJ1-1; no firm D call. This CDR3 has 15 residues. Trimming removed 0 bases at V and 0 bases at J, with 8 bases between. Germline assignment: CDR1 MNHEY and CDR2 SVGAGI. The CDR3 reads CASSYSIEMNTEAFF. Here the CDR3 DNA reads TGTGCCAGCAGTTACTCTATAGAAATGAACACTGAAGCTTTCTTT.

DNA of the CDR3: TGTGCTAGTGGCTCCGGGACTAGCGGGAGTAGTGGGACAGATACGCAGTATTTT. This encodes CASGSGTSGSSGTDTQYF. The V and J genes are TRBV12-5 and TRBJ2-3; the match to TRBD2 covers 14 bases. Trimming cost V 6 bases and J 3 bases; bases outside gene matches: 11. The CDR3 extends over 18 amino acids. Germline-derived CDR1 and CDR2 are LGHNT and FRNRAP.

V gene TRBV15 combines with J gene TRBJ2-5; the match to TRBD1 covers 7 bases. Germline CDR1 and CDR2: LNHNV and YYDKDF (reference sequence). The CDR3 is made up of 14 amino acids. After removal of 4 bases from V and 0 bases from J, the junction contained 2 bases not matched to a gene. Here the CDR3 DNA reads TGTGCCACCAGCACAGACAGGGACCAAGAGACCCAGTACTTC. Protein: CATSTDRDQETQYF.

The CDR3 loop reads CASSLTPRDQWFF. DNA of the CDR3: TGTGCCAGCAGCTTAACGCCTAGGGACCAGTGGTTCTTC. The rearrangement links TRBV7-3 to TRBJ2-1; either TRBD1 or TRBD2 may supply D (5 bases each). The V gene lost 0 bases and the J gene lost 15 bases, with 15 bases spanning the gap. Germline V gene lookup returns CDR1 SGHTA and CDR2 FQGTGA. The CDR3 consists of 13 residues.

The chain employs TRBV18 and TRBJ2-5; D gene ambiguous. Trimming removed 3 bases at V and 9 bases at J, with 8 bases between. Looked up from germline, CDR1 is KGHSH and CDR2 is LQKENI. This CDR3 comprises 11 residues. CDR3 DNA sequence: TGTGCCAGCTCACCTGAGGTTCCCCAGTACTTC. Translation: CASSPEVPQYF.

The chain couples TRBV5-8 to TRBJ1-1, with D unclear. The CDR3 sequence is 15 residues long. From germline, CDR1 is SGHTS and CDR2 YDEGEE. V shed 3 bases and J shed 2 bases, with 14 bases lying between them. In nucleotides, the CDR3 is TGTGCCAGCAGCTCAATGGGCAGGAGAAACACTGAAGCTTTCTTT. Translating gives CASSSMGRRNTEAFF.

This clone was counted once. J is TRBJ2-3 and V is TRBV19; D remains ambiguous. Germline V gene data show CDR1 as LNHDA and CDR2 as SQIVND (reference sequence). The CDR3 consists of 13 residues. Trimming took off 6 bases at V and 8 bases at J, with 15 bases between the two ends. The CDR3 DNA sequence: TGTGCCAGTAGCAGAGAATCCGGCGGTACGCAGTATTTT. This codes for CASSRESGGTQYF.

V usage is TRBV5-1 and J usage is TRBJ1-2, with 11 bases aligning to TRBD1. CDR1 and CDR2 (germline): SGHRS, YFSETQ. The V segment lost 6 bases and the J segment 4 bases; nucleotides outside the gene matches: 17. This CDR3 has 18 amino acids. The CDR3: CASIFAGGQGASAYGYTF. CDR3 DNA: TGCGCCAGCATCTTCGCGGGCGGACAGGGGGCGAGTGCCTATGGCTACACCTTC.

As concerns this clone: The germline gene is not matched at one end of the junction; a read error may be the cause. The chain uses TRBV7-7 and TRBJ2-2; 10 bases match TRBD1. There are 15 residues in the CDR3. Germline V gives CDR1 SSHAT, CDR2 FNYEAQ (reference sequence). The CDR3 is CASTTGTGDNGELFF. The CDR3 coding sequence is TGTGCTAGCACGACCGGGACAGGGGATAACGGGGAGCTGTTTTTT.

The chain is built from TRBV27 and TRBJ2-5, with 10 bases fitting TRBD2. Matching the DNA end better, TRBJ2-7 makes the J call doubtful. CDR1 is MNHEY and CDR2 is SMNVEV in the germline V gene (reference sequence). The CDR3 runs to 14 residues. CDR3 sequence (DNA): TGTGCCAGCAGTTTACTAGCGGGAGCATCCGAGCAGTACTTC. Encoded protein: CASSLLAGASEQYF.